The present T cell receptor beta chain was sequenced within a study of CD8 T cells in ankylosing spondylitis. Study-wide findings and caveats: In ankylosing spondylitis blood, a motif of fewer than 10 highly homologous TCR beta variants appeared characteristic.

In its sample, this clonotype was seen many times. No antigen is known for it. One junction end does not reproduce the germline sequence, and a read error may be involved. It was by quantitative 5'-RACE with molecular barcodes that TCR beta libraries were made. From the 5' RACE reads, TCRdb called clonotypes with MiXCR, one entry per CDR3 protein. The sample has some 85,000 distinct CDR3 sequences; roughly 9% are singletons. Germline V CDR1 and CDR2: SQVTM, ANQGSEA. The CDR3 sequence is 12 residues long. This TCR derives from a male donor with ankylosing spondylitis. Sequences were obtained from blood, either unsorted or a sorted T cell fraction (not recorded which). The chain couples TRBV29-1 to TRBJ2-4; the D is unclear. The CDR3, as DNA: TGCAGCGTCGAAGAGCAGGAAAACATTCAGTACTTC. Its translation is CSVEEQENIQYF.